This T cell receptor beta chain comes out of a study of T cell repertoires in cytomegalovirus infection. Study-wide background: Recently described HLA-C-restricted plus well-studied HLA-B-restricted CMV epitopes were used. It was the public TCR beta signatures that indicated both CMV infection and matching HLA type. Study-wide findings and caveats: Identification of carriers of CMV plus the relevant HLA was performed using cumulative public TCR beta family frequency. What dominated the ex vivo response were HLA-C-restricted CMV-specific TCR beta clonotypes.

This clonotype was counted between two and nine times. Antigen: not known. Each CDR3 protein is one row after TCRdb ran MiXCR on the reads. The table includes about 920,000 distinct CDR3 sequences, around 30% detected once. The sequenced sample was cultured CD8+ T cells from PBMCs, obtained from culture after CMV antigen stimulation. The receptor's source is a human donor in good health (CMV status not recorded). Some clones in this sample may be carry-over from other donors' samples.

The CDR3 DNA follows: TGTGCCAGCAGCTCCAGCAGTCGGAGCTCCTACGAGCAGTACTTC. Protein product: CASSSSSRSSYEQYF. The chain has TRBV7-9 and TRBJ2-7; D remains unclear. The CDR3 consists of 15 residues. V shed 4 bases and J shed 0 bases, with 13 bases lying between them. The germline gives CDR1 SEHNR, CDR2 FQNEAQ (reference sequence).